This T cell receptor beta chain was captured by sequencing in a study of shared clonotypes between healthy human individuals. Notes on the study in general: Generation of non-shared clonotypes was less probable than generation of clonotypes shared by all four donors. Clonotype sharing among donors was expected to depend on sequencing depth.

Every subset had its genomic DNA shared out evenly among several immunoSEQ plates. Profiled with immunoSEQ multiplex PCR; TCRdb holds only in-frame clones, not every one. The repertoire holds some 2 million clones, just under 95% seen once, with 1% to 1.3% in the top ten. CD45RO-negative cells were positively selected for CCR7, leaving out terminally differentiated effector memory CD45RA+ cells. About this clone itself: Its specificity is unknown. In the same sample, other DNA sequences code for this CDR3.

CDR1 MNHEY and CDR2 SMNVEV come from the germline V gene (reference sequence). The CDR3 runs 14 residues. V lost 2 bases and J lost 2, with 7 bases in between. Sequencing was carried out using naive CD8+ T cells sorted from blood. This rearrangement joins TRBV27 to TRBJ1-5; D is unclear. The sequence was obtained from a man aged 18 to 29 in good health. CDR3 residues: CASSLLGGNQPQHF. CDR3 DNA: TGTGCCAGCAGTTTACTTGGGGGCAATCAGCCCCAGCATTTT.